The clone carrying this TCR beta chain came up a few times. The sample is drawn from a study of PD-1 blockade in mismatch repair-deficient tumors. Every patient had mismatch repair deficiency by PCR or immunohistochemistry. TCR sequencing covered a few patients who responded to pembrolizumab. The CDR3 is 16 amino acids. Only in-frame clones appear in the TCRdb table, and some are missing; sequencing was by immunoSEQ multiplex PCR. This sample has approximately 100,000 clones, with approximately 83% found just once. Here the sequenced sample was peripheral blood, taken 36 weeks after starting pembrolizumab. The rearrangement joins TRBV21-1 to TRBJ2-7. TRBV21-1 is shown as a pseudogene. The TCR originated in an adult with mismatch repair-deficient cancer. This chain's CDR3 is CASSSPLARSSYEQYF. CDR3 nucleotide sequence: TGTGCCAGCAGCTCGCCCCTGGCCAGGAGCTCCTACGAGCAGTACTTC.